This T cell receptor beta chain was profiled in a study of spatial heterogeneity in lung cancer. Study-level information: Donors were 72 untreated early-stage non-small cell lung cancer patients. Raw sequencing reads included, on average, more than eight appearances of each unique TCR and UMI combination.

Specified time point: blood at routine non-recurrence follow-up after resection. No cells were sorted before sequencing. The whole RNA sequenced was extracted from tumor, nontumor lung or frozen PBMC. TCRdb processed the 5' RACE reads anew with MiXCR; each CDR3 protein has one entry. The table shows nearly 95,000 distinct CDR3 sequences, with approximately 19% occurring only once. The V and J ends lost 3 bases and 6 bases respectively, with 20 bases between them. In germline, CDR1 is KGHDR, CDR2 SFDVKD. This CDR3 spans 17 amino acids. The sample in question was PBMCs, obtained at follow-up. V gene TRBV24-1 combines with J gene TRBJ2-1, with a tentative D call TRBD1 (6 bases). The clonotype was recovered from a male donor with early-stage non-small cell lung cancer. CDR3 sequence: CATSDLQGRSGVNEQFF. CDR3 nucleotide sequence: TGTGCCACCAGTGATCTGCAGGGGCGATCTGGGGTCAATGAGCAGTTCTTC.